These 10 T cell receptor beta chains were all obtained from the same sample, sequenced in a study of spatial heterogeneity in lung cancer. The time point is: sample taken at primary tumor resection. One entry per CDR3 protein, called by TCRdb with MiXCR from the 5' RACE reads. The sample records 20,000 to 25,000 distinct CDR3 sequences, 3.5% to 5.5% being singletons. This specimen consisted of PBMCs, obtained at surgery. These receptors came from a male donor with early-stage non-small cell lung cancer.

The sample holds many counts of this clonotype. V and J are TRBV7-9 and TRBJ1-3; D is ambiguous. V shed 5 bases and J shed 2 bases, with 4 bases lying between them. The CDR3 is 12 amino acids. The germline V gene encodes CDR1 SEHNR and CDR2 FQNEAQ (reference sequence). The CDR3 region is CASSPAGNTIYF. CDR3 DNA sequence: TGTGCCAGCAGCCCGGCTGGAAACACCATATATTTT. Full variable domain (outside the CDR3, taken from reference TRBV7-9 and TRBJ1-3): DTGVSQNPRHKITKRGQNVTFRCDPISEHNRLYWYRQTLGQGPEFLTYFQNEAQLEKSRLLSDRFSAERPKGSFSTLEIQRTEQGDSAMYLCASSPAGNTIYFGEGSWLTVV.

This clonotype has only a few counts. This chain uses TRBV12-3 or TRBV12-4 with TRBJ1-6, with TRBD1 matching 9 bases. The length of the CDR3 is 14 residues. V shed 6 bases, J shed 5 bases, and the junction held 2 bases outside the gene matches. In DNA, the CDR3 is TGTGCCAGCAGGGGGACAGGGAATAATTCACCCCTCCACTTT. Its protein is CASRGTGNNSPLHF.

The table lists this clonotype with many counts. J is TRBJ1-2 and V is TRBV4-3, with a tentative D call TRBD1 (5 bases). The germline V and J ends were trimmed by 4 bases and 2 bases, with 14 bases remaining between them. CDR3 length: 15 residues. Germline CDR1 is LGHNA and CDR2 is YSLEER. For the CDR3, the DNA is TGCGCCAGCAGCCCCCAGGGTGTGCTAAACTATGGCTACACCTTC. Encoded protein: CASSPQGVLNYGYTF.

This clonotype was counted at least ten times. The gene calls are TRBV28 and TRBJ2-3; perhaps TRBD1 as D (6 bases). V shed 8 bases and J shed 11 bases, with 14 bases lying between them. The CDR3 contains 11 residues. Germline assignment: CDR1 MDHEN and CDR2 SYDVKM. The CDR3 loop reads CASHGQFKQYF. The DNA of the CDR3 is TGTGCCAGCCACGGACAGTTCAAGCAGTATTTT.

This clonotype was seen repeatedly, ten times or more. The V gene is TRBV30, the J gene TRBJ2-5; perhaps TRBD1 as D (5 bases). V was trimmed by 5 bases and J by 0 bases, leaving 10 bases between them. Germline-derived CDR1 and CDR2 are GTSNPN and SVGIG (reference sequence). The CDR3 has 13 amino acids. The CDR3 loop reads CAWDRQYQETQYF. The CDR3 nucleotides are TGTGCCTGGGATAGACAGTACCAAGAGACCCAGTACTTC.

Many counts were recorded for this clonotype. V gene TRBV7-6 combines with J gene TRBJ1-3, with 7 nucleotides matching TRBD1. V lost 3 bases and J lost 2; bases outside the gene matches: 4. The CDR3 totals 15 residues. CDR1 is SGHVS and CDR2 is FNYEAQ in the germline V gene. The CDR3 sequence: CASSLAGGTGNTIYF. Written as DNA, the CDR3 is TGTGCCAGCAGCTTGGCAGGGGGAACTGGAAACACCATATATTTT.

Concerning this clonotype itself: A much bigger clone sits one base away, suggesting this may be a read error. The DNA for the CDR3 is TGTGCCAGCAGCATTCGACAGGGGGCCAATGGGCAGTTCTTC. Translated: CASSIRQGANGQFF. The J gene is TRBJ2-1, the V gene TRBV9; 10 positions agree with TRBD1. The CDR3 runs 14 residues. Germline loops: CDR1 SGDLS, CDR2 YYNGEE.

In its sample, this clonotype ranks as medium-sized. CDR3: CASSRFNTEAFF. The CDR3 region has the DNA TGTGCCAGCAGCCGGTTTAACACTGAAGCTTTCTTT. The chain combines TRBV12-3 or TRBV12-4 with TRBJ1-1, with D unresolved. Trimming left V 6 bases short and J 2 bases short, with 7 bases between. The CDR3 contains 12 residues.

This clonotype was seen many times. V is TRBV28 and J is TRBJ2-7, with 13 bases aligning to TRBD2. The CDR3 is made up of 15 amino acids. Germline V CDR1 and CDR2: MDHEN, SYDVKM. J was trimmed by 6 bases and V by 3 bases; bases with no gene match: 5. The CDR3 sequence is CASSLVTSGRGEQYF. CDR3 DNA: TGTGCCAGCAGTTTGGTAACTAGCGGGAGGGGCGAGCAGTACTTC.

This clonotype was seen many times. The gene calls are TRBV10-3 and TRBJ2-7; D is perhaps TRBD1 (5 bases). The CDR3 has 15 residues. V lost 7 bases, J lost 2 bases, and 18 bases lay in between. Germline lookup yields CDR1 ENHRY and CDR2 SYGVKD. The CDR3 is CAIMNGPTGAYEQYF. The CDR3 coding sequence is TGTGCCATCATGAACGGGCCCACAGGAGCCTACGAGCAGTACTTC.